The sequence of this T cell receptor (beta chain) was determined in a study of preoperative IRX-2 immunotherapy in early breast cancer. Indicated treatment: preoperative locoregional IRX-2 cytokine immunotherapy. Samples came from a phase Ib trial of preoperative locoregional IRX-2 cytokine immunotherapy. The protocol was immunoSEQ multiplex PCR, while the TCRdb copy is restricted to in-frame clones and leaves out a portion. Of approximately 1,000 clones in the sample, just under 75% are singletons; the top ten hold 11%. Trimming pared 7 bases from V and 4 bases from J, leaving 16 bases between. Per the germline V gene, CDR1 is LNHDA and CDR2 is SQIVND (reference sequence). The CDR3 spans 14 residues.

This clonotype was sampled from a human donor with breast cancer. Material: normal tissue next to the tumor, obtained from a patient treated with IRX-2 immunotherapy. The chain couples TRBV19 to TRBJ1-2; perhaps TRBD1 as D (6 bases). Here the CDR3 DNA reads TGTGCCAGTACTGACAACGGACAGAGCTATGGCTACACCTTC. The encoded protein is CASTDNGQSYGYTF.